A single sample is the source of the 19 T cell receptor beta chains below, sequenced in a study of blood T cell repertoires in COVID-19. TCRdb keeps only in-frame clones here, not all; method: immunoSEQ multiplex PCR. The sample has approximately 170,000 clones, roughly nine tenths seen once; the top ten hold approximately 2%. Sequenced input: peripheral blood. These receptors were collected from a man between 18 and 29 years old who had recovered from COVID-19.

The rearrangement links TRBV15 to TRBJ1-2; 7 bases line up with TRBD1. Trimming removed 5 bases from V and 6 bases from J; junction bases left unmatched: 9. Germline V gives CDR1 LNHNV, CDR2 YYDKDF (reference sequence). The CDR3 length is 14 residues. The CDR3 DNA is TGTGCCACCAGCGAGCCGGGACAGAGTGATGGCTACACCTTC. It yields the protein CATSEPGQSDGYTF.

This clone was counted a single time. This sequence joins TRBV5-4 and TRBJ2-3; D may be TRBD2 (6 bases). The CDR3 is made up of 15 amino acids. V was clipped by 4 bases and J by 4 bases, with 16 bases between them. Germline CDR1 is SGHNT and CDR2 is YYREEE (reference sequence). CDR3 sequence reads: CASSGRFQGPDTQYF. For the CDR3, the DNA is TGTGCCAGCAGCGGGAGGTTTCAAGGACCAGATACGCAGTATTTT.

About this clone itself: At the DNA level, this CDR3 is encoded by other sequences in the same sample as well. The V and J genes are TRBV5-1 and TRBJ1-1, with 8 bases identical to TRBD1. Unmatched junction bases numbered 6, after V lost 4 bases and J lost 4 bases. CDR1 SGHRS and CDR2 YFSETQ come from the germline V gene. This CDR3 has 14 residues. DNA for the CDR3: TGCGCCAGCAGCCCAGACAGGGGTGGCACTGAAGCTTTCTTT. As protein: CASSPDRGGTEAFF.

The genes are TRBV7-3 and TRBJ1-1, with TRBD1 as a possible D gene (6 bases). The CDR3 length is 18 residues. Looked up from germline, CDR1 is SGHTA and CDR2 is FQGTGA. V was clipped by 6 bases and J by 1 base, with 24 bases between them. The CDR3 DNA sequence: TGTGCCAGCAGTTATTTCCCGACCCCCGGGACAAGGAACACTGAAGCTTTCTTT. Translation: CASSYFPTPGTRNTEAFF.

This chain connects TRBV7-2 to TRBJ1-2; the D gene is possibly TRBD1 (5 bases). Trimming took 5 bases from V and 6 from J, leaving 13 bases between them. CDR3 length: 13 amino acids. Germline CDR1 and CDR2: SGHTA and FQGNSA. The CDR3 is CASSPTVSNGYTF. The CDR3 DNA sequence: TGTGCCAGCAGCCCGACAGTGTCGAATGGCTACACCTTC.

The chain is built from TRBV12-3 or TRBV12-4 and TRBJ1-2; the match to TRBD1 covers 8 bases. The J segment lost 13 bases and the V segment lost 5 bases, leaving 6 bases of the junction unmatched. This CDR3 contains 11 residues. CDR3 nucleotide sequence: TGTGCCAGCAGTCCGGGACAGGTATTCACCTTC. As protein: CASSPGQVFTF.

The chain combines TRBV9 with TRBJ2-7; perhaps TRBD2 as D (5 bases). V was trimmed by 3 bases and J by 3 bases, leaving 19 bases between them. CDR3 length equals 16 residues. Germline lookup yields CDR1 SGDLS and CDR2 YYNGEE. In nucleotides, the CDR3 is TGTGCCAGCAGCGCTACGCGAGGGAACCTCCACTACGAGCAGTACTTC. This sequence encodes CASSATRGNLHYEQYF.

This chain uses TRBV6-1 with TRBJ1-2; TRBD1 aligns across 12 bases. This CDR3 comprises 16 residues. Germline loops: CDR1 MNHNS, CDR2 SASEGT. J gave up 7 bases and V 2 bases, and 8 bases lay outside the gene matches. For the CDR3, the DNA is TGTGCCAGCAGTGAAAGGGGGGACAGGGGGCCGAGTGGCTACACCTTC. This codes for CASSERGDRGPSGYTF.

The rearrangement joins TRBV2 to TRBJ1-2; weak D call: TRBD1 (6 bases). The germline CDR1 and CDR2 sequences are SNHLY and FYNNEI. The CDR3 is made up of 14 amino acids. V was trimmed by 5 bases and J by 4 bases, leaving 14 bases between them. This CDR3 is CASSWSGEGYGYTF. The CDR3 DNA sequence: TGTGCCAGCAGTTGGTCAGGGGAAGGCTATGGCTACACCTTC.

V is TRBV30 and J is TRBJ2-1, with D possibly TRBD2 on 5 matching bases. V was shortened by 8 bases and J by 8 bases, with 10 bases between the two germline ends. The CDR3 runs to 10 residues. Germline V gene lookup returns CDR1 GTSNPN and CDR2 SVGIG (reference sequence). The CDR3 region has the DNA TGTGCCGCGCGGGTCTATGAGCAGTTCTTC. Translation: CAARVYEQFF.

This chain joins TRBV30 and TRBJ2-1; D might be TRBD1 (6 bases). Trimming pared 0 bases from V and 6 bases from J, leaving 9 bases between. This CDR3 comprises 13 residues. Germline CDR1 GTSNPN, CDR2 SVGIG (reference sequence). CDR3 coding DNA: TGTGCCTGGAGTGTAATGGGGGCCAATGAGCAGTTCTTC. As protein: CAWSVMGANEQFF.

The V and J genes are TRBV19 and TRBJ2-2; TRBD1 matches at 9 bases. Germline CDR1 reads LNHDA; CDR2 reads SQIVND (reference sequence). The V gene end was trimmed by 6 bases and the J gene end by 0 bases; junction bases not matched to a gene: 8. The CDR3 runs 17 residues. The CDR3 spells CASRRGQGRPNTGELFF. CDR3 in DNA: TGTGCCAGTAGGCGCGGACAGGGGCGCCCGAACACCGGGGAGCTGTTTTTT.

V is TRBV14 and J is TRBJ2-1, with 8 bases lining up with TRBD2. The CDR3 covers 15 residues. The germline CDR1 and CDR2 sequences are SGHDN and FVKESK. J was trimmed by 3 bases and V by 4 bases; bases with no gene match: 5. The CDR3 loop is CASSRKREFYNEQFF. CDR3 DNA sequence: TGTGCCAGCAGCCGAAAGCGGGAGTTCTACAATGAGCAGTTCTTC.

The genes are TRBV6-2 or TRBV6-3 and TRBJ1-1, with no clear D. Germline loops: CDR1 MNHEY, CDR2 SVGEGT. The germline V and J ends were trimmed by 2 bases and 1 base, with 8 bases remaining between them. This CDR3 spans 14 amino acids. CDR3 amino acids: CASSYATANTEAFF. The CDR3 DNA reads as TGTGCCAGCAGTTACGCAACAGCGAACACTGAAGCTTTCTTT.

This chain joins TRBV10-3 and TRBJ2-3; D is perhaps TRBD1 (5 bases). The CDR3 covers 13 residues. Trimming took off 8 bases at V and 3 bases at J, with 12 bases between the two ends. Per the germline V gene, CDR1 is ENHRY and CDR2 is SYGVKD. CDR3 region: CAIGRGETDTQYF. DNA of the CDR3: TGTGCCATCGGAAGGGGCGAAACAGATACGCAGTATTTT.

The V call is TRBV18, the J call TRBJ2-7; a weak D match, TRBD2 (5 bases). Germline CDR1 KGHSH, CDR2 LQKENI. The germline V and J ends were trimmed by 1 base and 3 bases, with 13 bases remaining between them. The CDR3 is 15 amino acids. The CDR3 here is CASSPLVGVGYEQYF. The CDR3 DNA is TGTGCCAGCTCACCACTCGTCGGGGTGGGCTACGAGCAGTACTTC.

This rearrangement joins TRBV7-3 to TRBJ2-1; 7 nucleotides align to TRBD2. Trimming removed 2 bases from V and 2 bases from J; junction bases left unmatched: 6. Germline V CDR1 and CDR2: SGHTA, FQGTGA. CDR3 size: 16 residues. This CDR3 is CASSLARGTTYNEQFF. In nucleotides, the CDR3 is TGTGCCAGCAGCTTAGCGCGCGGGACTACCTACAATGAGCAGTTCTTC.

CDR3 sequence (DNA): TGTGCCAGCAGGAGGGACTTTAATTCACCCCTCCACTTT. Amino acid sequence: CASRRDFNSPLHF. The rearrangement uses TRBV27 and TRBJ1-6; a weak D match, TRBD1 (5 bases). This CDR3 has 13 amino acids. V was trimmed by 6 bases and J by 6 bases, leaving 9 bases between them. Germline assignment: CDR1 MNHEY and CDR2 SMNVEV (reference sequence).

The gene calls are TRBV24-1 and TRBJ2-5; 8 positions agree with TRBD2. The CDR3 consists of 14 residues. Germline V gene lookup returns CDR1 KGHDR and CDR2 SFDVKD. The J segment lost 5 bases and the V segment lost 9 bases, leaving 10 bases of the junction unmatched. CDR3 bases: TGTGCCACCTCGCGGGGGGCTTCGAGGGAGACCCAGTACTTC. This codes for CATSRGASRETQYF.